This T cell receptor beta chain is from a study of blood T cell repertoires in COVID-19. Study at large: Acute-phase and convalescent COVID-19 samples originated in the United States, Italy and Spain. The analysed material was cDNA or gDNA that came from T cells, B-cell-depleted T cells, or PBMCs.

This CDR3 contains 12 residues. Deletions cut 5 bases from V and 11 bases from J, with 13 bases between. Germline loops: CDR1 SGHAT, CDR2 FQNNGV. Source study methods: Estimates of nucleated cell counts were drawn from the amplification of reference gene primers. The data were produced by immunoSEQ multiplex PCR, yet TCRdb's version contains in-frame clones alone and is incomplete. V and J calls and clone size are those listed in that table; D and trimming were worked out from the DNA. The repertoire holds tens of thousands of clones, with around 75% as singletons. The specimen was peripheral blood. The gene calls are TRBV11-2 and TRBJ2-4, with a possible D match to TRBD2 (6 bases). This clonotype originated in a human donor in a cohort sampled during active COVID-19. The CDR3 coding sequence is TGTGCCAGCAGCCCGGAGGGGCCAGTTCAGTACTTC. This translates into CASSPEGPVQYF. Using reference TRBV11-2 and TRBJ2-4 for the parts outside the CDR3, the full variable domain is EAGVAQSPRYKIIEKRQSVAFWCNPISGHATLYWYQQILGQGPKLLIQFQNNGVVDDSQLPKDRFSAERLKGVDSTLKIQPAKLEDSAVYLCASSPEGPVQYFGAGTRLSVL.